This TCR beta chain was captured in a study of draining lymph node invasion in breast cancer (dated by TCRdb to about 2020). Broadly, across the study: Nodal metastasis was diagnosed by histology and cytokeratin immunohistochemistry and confirmed by EpCAM/CD45 flow cytometry. Each patient contributed matched non-invaded and tumor-invaded tumor-draining lymph nodes plus the primary tumor, profiled for both Treg and Tconv subsets. The separate targeted TCR sequencing covered lymph nodes from 5 or 6 patients, with primary tumors sequenced for three of those patients. In a separate targeted assay, sorted memory regulatory T cells and memory conventional CD4 T cells were compared across breast cancer tissues by bulk TCR-beta CDR3 sequencing.

This clonotype was seen a single time. What this receptor recognizes is not known. One base away there is no much larger clone; base qualities are not given. A lone read offers only weak evidence. Library preparation used bulk RNA-seq. The run used an Illumina HiSeq 2500. On the study's bioinformatics: For the separate targeted TCR-seq dataset, MiXCR version 2.1.5 with default parameters extracted and quantified CDR3 sequences from raw reads. In the separate targeted TCR-seq dataset, TCR-beta clones were defined by the combination of V gene, J gene and CDR3 sequence. In the separate targeted TCR-seq dataset, clones with fewer than three counts were removed, then only the 90% most strongly expressed clones per sample were retained. In the separate targeted TCR-seq dataset, Treg-Tconv overlap was computed as shared clones divided by total Treg clones per tissue, times 100. The raw public reads went through TCRdb reprocessing: fastp at Q25, MiXCR clone calling, in-frame beta chains kept. Here each entry gathers all rows of one CDR3 protein and keeps the most common genes and DNA. These V and J calls derive from TCRdb rather than the authors' analysis. The sample records about 3,500 distinct CDR3 sequences, around 79% of which are singletons. About 1.8% of the sample is taken by the ten largest.

Overall study outcomes, separate from this receptor: TCRs shared between the Treg and Tconv subsets were viewed as suggestive of, but not proof of, a common clonal origin. Whether Treg conversion occurred in a given organ or whether converted Tregs recirculated between nodes and tumor could not be resolved from the data. According to the targeted TCR-seq data, Tregs appeared to be more clonally expanded than Tconvs in every tissue, and both subsets had lower diversity in tumor than in lymph nodes. In each tissue, about 14-25% of Treg TCRs were also present in Tconvs, a finding interpreted as suggesting peripheral induction of Tregs. Some of the top 100 tumor clones were detected in invaded and non-invaded nodes, suggesting recirculation between tumor and draining nodes. The tumor top-100 clone tracking analysis could be carried out in only a couple of patients.

CD4+ CD45RA- CD25- cells were sorted as memory conventional CD4 T cells. Tumor-draining lymph nodes were classified as non-invaded or invaded according to the absence or presence of metastatic tumor cells. T cells were pre-enriched with a Miltenyi Pan T Cell isolation kit before staining and sorting. Immunohistochemistry for estrogen receptor, progesterone receptor, HER2 and Ki-67 was used to characterize primary tumors. Fresh surgical tissue was processed within a few hours after surgery by being cut into small fragments. Tissue fragments were enzymatically digested with Liberase TL plus DNase for 20 minutes and filtered through a 40-micrometer strainer. After DAPI live/dead staining, cells were sorted on a BD FACS Aria II, reaching roughly 96-99% purity. Sorted cells were lysed in TCL buffer, and RNA was purified using a Norgen Single Cell RNA purification kit that included DNase treatment. As encoded in the germline V gene, CDR1 is MDHEN while CDR2 is SYDVKM. The CDR3 sequence holds 16 residues, the cysteine and phenylalanine included. Just the 48-base CDR3 DNA is kept, in frame starting at base 1. Ends trimmed: V by 4 bases, J by 8 bases; bases unmatched to a gene: 13.

Sequencing input: sorted memory CD4+ effector T cells from a lymph node. In light of the paper, this sample's cell subset or site label describes: CD45RA-negative sorted CD4+ T cells (memory Tconv or effector/memory Treg). This sequence originates from a female donor with luminal breast cancer. The sequence links TRBV28 to TRBJ1-3, with 8 central nucleotides matching TRBD1. The CDR3 protein is CASSSFGQGLIDTIYF. DNA sequence: TGTGCCAGCAGTTCTTTCGGACAGGGTTTGATAGACACCATATATTTT.